This note documents a single T cell receptor beta chain sequence. Its antigen is currently unknown. This sample is part of a study of vaccination and CD4 T cells after COVID-19. Looked up from germline, CDR1 is MDHEN and CDR2 is SYDVKM. The CDR3 is made up of 15 amino acids. V was clipped by 6 bases and J by 2 bases, with 16 bases between them. An Oncomine TCR Beta short-read assay was used to sequence the DNA from cultured CD4+ T cells. TCRdb processed the PCR reads anew with MiXCR; each CDR3 protein has one entry. In the table there are roughly 7,300 distinct CDR3 sequences, around half of which are singletons. Treatment of the sample: roughly ten-day PBMC culture with coronavirus spike peptide pools or control peptides (ViraFEST assay).

This chain links TRBV28 with TRBJ1-2, with D unclear. Sequenced material: CD4+ T cells from blood, cultured in vitro. This TCR derives from a human donor who had recovered from COVID-19. CDR3 sequence reads: CASSSGIGVNYGYTF. CDR3 DNA sequence: TGTGCCAGCAGCTCCGGGATAGGAGTAAACTATGGCTACACCTTC.